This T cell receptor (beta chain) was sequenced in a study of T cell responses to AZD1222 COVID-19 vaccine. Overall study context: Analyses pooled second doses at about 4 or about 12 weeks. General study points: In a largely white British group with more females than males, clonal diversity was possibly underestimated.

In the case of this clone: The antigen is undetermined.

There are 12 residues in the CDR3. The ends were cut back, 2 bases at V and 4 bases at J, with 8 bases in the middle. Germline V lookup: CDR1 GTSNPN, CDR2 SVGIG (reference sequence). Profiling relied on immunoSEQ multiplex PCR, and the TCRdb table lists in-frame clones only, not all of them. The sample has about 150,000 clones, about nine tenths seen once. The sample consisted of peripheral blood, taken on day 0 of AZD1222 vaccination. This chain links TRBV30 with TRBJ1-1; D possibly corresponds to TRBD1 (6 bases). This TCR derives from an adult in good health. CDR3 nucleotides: TGTGCCTGGAGTACAGGGTTCACTGAAGCTTTCTTT. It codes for CAWSTGFTEAFF. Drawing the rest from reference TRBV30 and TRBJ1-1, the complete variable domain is SQTIHQWPATLVQPVGSPLSLECTVEGTSNPNLYWYRQAAGRGLQLLFYSVGIGQISSEVPQNLSASRPQDRQFILSSKKLLLSDSGFYLCAWSTGFTEAFFGQGTRLTVV.